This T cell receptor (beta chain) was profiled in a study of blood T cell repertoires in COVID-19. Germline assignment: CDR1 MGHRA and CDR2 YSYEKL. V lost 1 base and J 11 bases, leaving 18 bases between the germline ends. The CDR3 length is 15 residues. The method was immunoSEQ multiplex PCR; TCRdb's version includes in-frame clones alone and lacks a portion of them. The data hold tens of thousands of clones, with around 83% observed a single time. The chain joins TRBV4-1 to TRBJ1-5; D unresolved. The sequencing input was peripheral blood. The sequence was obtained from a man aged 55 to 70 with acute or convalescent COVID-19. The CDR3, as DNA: TGCGCCAGCAGCCAAGGATTCGTACAGCCGGAGGCCCAGCATTTT. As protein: CASSQGFVQPEAQHF.